The 31 T cell receptor beta chains below were found in one sample sequenced in a study of cytomegalovirus exposure and HLA in healthy donors. The study ran its PCR with 60 Vbeta and 13 Jbeta primers. Repertoires were generated with immunoSEQ multiplex PCR, while TCRdb's copy carries only in-frame clones and drops some. Found here are approximately 200,000 clones, roughly 83% of them singletons; the top ten hold around 1.4%. Material: PBMCs. These receptors all stem from a girl between 10 and 17 years old in good health and CMV-seronegative.

This clone was recorded once. As DNA, the CDR3 is TGTGCCAGTAGTATACAGAGCGGAAACACAGATACGCAGTATTTT. Its translation: CASSIQSGNTDTQYF. The chain is built from TRBV19 and TRBJ2-3; a weak D match, TRBD2 (5 bases). Germline CDR1 reads LNHDA; CDR2 reads SQIVND (reference sequence). This CDR3 region has 15 residues. V gave up 2 bases and J gave up 2 bases, with 11 bases separating them.

The genes are TRBV27 and TRBJ2-3, with 7 nucleotides matching TRBD1. CDR3 size: 15 residues. Germline loops: CDR1 MNHEY, CDR2 SMNVEV (reference sequence). After removal of 8 bases from V and 5 bases from J, the junction contained 13 bases not matched to a gene. CDR3 loop: CASRADRELEDTQYF. In DNA, the CDR3 is TGTGCCAGCCGAGCAGACAGGGAATTAGAAGATACGCAGTATTTT.

This CDR3 reads CASSWTSGSYEQYF. CDR3 nucleotides: TGTGCCAGCAGCTGGACTAGCGGCTCCTACGAGCAGTACTTC. The chain recombines TRBV7-2 with TRBJ2-7, with 10 positions matching TRBD2. Unmatched junction bases numbered 0, after V lost 4 bases and J lost 0 bases. Germline lookup yields CDR1 SGHTA and CDR2 FQGNSA. This CDR3 is 14 amino acids long.

The chain employs TRBV5-4 and TRBJ1-2, with TRBD1 identical over 8 bases. The trim removed 2 bases at V and 8 bases at J, leaving 5 bases unmatched. The CDR3 loop spans 13 amino acids. Germline CDR1 reads SGHNT; CDR2 reads YYREEE (reference sequence). The CDR3 reads CASSFDRGNGYTF. The CDR3 bases are TGTGCCAGCAGCTTCGACAGGGGAAACGGCTACACCTTC.

The V call is TRBV30, the J call TRBJ1-2; no reliable D call. This CDR3 has 17 amino acids. The germline gives CDR1 GTSNPN, CDR2 SVGIG (reference sequence). Trimming left V 3 bases short and J 3 bases short, with 23 bases between. The CDR3: CAWSPLGWVEGDYGYTF. DNA for the CDR3: TGTGCCTGGAGCCCCTTGGGGTGGGTAGAGGGCGACTATGGCTACACCTTC.

This chain joins TRBV9 and TRBJ2-2; perhaps TRBD1 as D (5 bases). This CDR3 has 14 amino acids. Trimming shortened V by 0 bases and J by 7 bases, and 10 bases separated the two germline ends. Germline CDR1 and CDR2: SGDLS and YYNGEE. CDR3 nucleotides: TGTGCCAGCAGCGTAGACCAGGGTCTCGGGGAGCTGTTTTTT. Translated, it gives CASSVDQGLGELFF.

V gene TRBV28 combines with J gene TRBJ2-5, with 8 bases fitting TRBD1. V gave up 4 bases and J gave up 5 bases; unmatched junction bases: 12. The germline gives CDR1 MDHEN, CDR2 SYDVKM. The CDR3 extends over 16 amino acids. The CDR3 nucleotides read TGTGCCAGCAGTTCACGTCGGACAGGGATAGAGGAGACCCAGTACTTC. Its translation is CASSSRRTGIEETQYF.

This clone was seen more than once but under ten times. The genes are TRBV5-4 and TRBJ1-4; the match to TRBD1 covers 9 bases. Trimming took 3 bases from V and 7 from J; bases not matched to a gene: 7. The CDR3 is 15 amino acids. Germline CDR1 reads SGHNT; CDR2 reads YYREEE (reference sequence). The CDR3 loop reads CASSSTGTGSEKLFF. CDR3 nucleotide sequence: TGTGCCAGCAGCTCAACCGGGACAGGGAGTGAAAAACTGTTTTTT. Looking up the rest from reference TRBV5-4 and TRBJ1-4 gives the full variable domain: ETGVTQSPTHLIKTRGQQVTLRCSSQSGHNTVSWYQQALGQGPQFIFQYYREEENGRGNFPPRFSGLQFPNYSSELNVNALELDDSALYLCASSSTGTGSEKLFFGSGTQLSVL.

CDR3 in DNA: TGTGCCAGCAGCCCCTACAGGGTCGAGCAGTACTTC. This gives the protein CASSPYRVEQYF. V usage is TRBV13 and J usage is TRBJ2-7; D may be TRBD1 (6 bases). Per germline, CDR1 PRHDT and CDR2 FYEKMQ (reference sequence). The CDR3 totals 12 residues. Trimming shortened V by 5 bases and J by 6 bases, and 11 bases separated the two germline ends.

The CDR3, as DNA: TGTGCCAGCAATAGGCGAGGGCGGTCCAACTATGGCTACACCTTC. Its translation is CASNRRGRSNYGYTF. The chain recombines TRBV6-4 with TRBJ1-2; D not resolved. Germline V CDR1 and CDR2: MRHNA, SNTAGT. The CDR3 is made up of 15 amino acids. V shed 7 bases and J shed 2 bases, with 17 bases lying between them.

The J gene is TRBJ2-2, the V gene TRBV29-1; D is unclear. The CDR3 covers 14 residues. CDR1 SQVTM and CDR2 ANQGSEA come from the germline V gene. V lost 3 bases to trimming and J lost 6 bases, with 14 bases between them. The DNA for the CDR3 is TGCAGCGTTGAGCAATTCGATAGTGCCGGGGAGCTGTTTTTT. This sequence encodes CSVEQFDSAGELFF.

The chain carries TRBV5-6 and TRBJ2-6; D not certain. This CDR3 contains 16 residues. Germline assignment: CDR1 SGHDT and CDR2 YYEEEE. The V end lost 0 bases, the J end lost 0 bases, and 7 bases lay between the germline ends. The CDR3 sequence is CASSLGGYSGANVLTF. CDR3 DNA: TGTGCCAGCAGCTTGGGAGGATACTCTGGGGCCAACGTCCTGACTTTC.

The chain links TRBV19 to TRBJ1-5; the D is unclear. V dropped 8 bases and J dropped 0 bases, with 11 bases sitting between them. Germline V gene sequence: CDR1 LNHDA, CDR2 SQIVND (reference sequence). This CDR3 is built from 14 residues. The CDR3 DNA sequence: TGTGCCAGTGGATACAGTCTTAGCAATCAGCCCCAGCATTTT. As protein: CASGYSLSNQPQHF.

The chain recombines TRBV9 with TRBJ2-7, with D tentatively TRBD1 (7 bases). The CDR3 has 14 residues. Germline V gives CDR1 SGDLS, CDR2 YYNGEE. Trimming stripped 0 bases from V and 5 bases from J, with 12 bases between. The CDR3 loop reads CASSVGQGGHEQYF. The CDR3 region has the DNA TGTGCCAGCAGCGTAGGGCAGGGGGGCCACGAGCAGTACTTC.

This clone was observed a single time. The rearrangement links TRBV7-2 to TRBJ2-7; the D gene is possibly TRBD2 (7 bases). The CDR3 sequence is 16 residues long. In germline, CDR1 is SGHTA, CDR2 FQGNSA. Trimming left V 6 bases short and J 4 bases short, with 22 bases between. CDR3 residues: CASSLGTTGARYEQYF. CDR3 coding DNA: TGTGCCAGCAGTCTAGGGACTACGGGGGCTCGTTACGAGCAGTACTTC.

The chain combines TRBV19 with TRBJ2-4; D is possibly TRBD1 (6 bases). V lost 10 bases to trimming and J lost 7 bases, with 32 bases between them. The CDR3 spans 18 residues. Germline assignment: CDR1 LNHDA and CDR2 SQIVND (reference sequence). The CDR3 protein is CATQGTGPGKVLRNIQYF. The DNA of the CDR3 is TGTGCCACCCAAGGAACAGGGCCGGGTAAGGTACTCAGGAACATTCAGTACTTC.

In its sample, this clone was seen a few times. The chain is built from TRBV6-6 and TRBJ2-2; TRBD1 matches 7 bases. V was pared by 10 bases and J by 4 bases, with 12 bases of the junction left unmatched. This CDR3 comprises 15 residues. Germline CDR1 and CDR2: MNHNY and SVGAGI (reference sequence). CDR3 sequence (DNA): TGTGCCATCAACACAGGGGCCGCGAGCACCGGGGAGCTGTTTTTT. Its protein product is CAINTGAASTGELFF.

The chain combines TRBV27 with TRBJ1-2; 7 positions agree with TRBD1. V was pared by 4 bases and J by 2 bases, with 4 bases of the junction left unmatched. The CDR3 extends over 14 amino acids. CDR1 MNHEY and CDR2 SMNVEV come from the germline V gene (reference sequence). The CDR3 sequence is CASSSTGINYGYTF. The CDR3 nucleotides are TGTGCCAGCAGTTCGACAGGGATAAACTATGGCTACACCTTC.

V gene TRBV5-6 combines with J gene TRBJ1-4; 7 bases align to TRBD1. CDR1 is SGHDT, CDR2 YYEEEE, per germline. J lost 4 bases, V lost 0 bases, and 15 bases had no gene match. The CDR3 is 19 amino acids. The CDR3 nucleotides are TGTGCCAGCAGCTTGGCTTTTGTAAACAGGGGTTCTGGTAATGAAAAACTGTTTTTT. Translation gives CASSLAFVNRGSGNEKLFF.

This rearrangement joins TRBV7-8 to TRBJ2-7; 10 nucleotides match TRBD1. CDR3 length equals 13 residues. Germline V gene data show CDR1 as SGHVS and CDR2 as FQNEAQ. The ends lost 5 bases at V and 7 bases at J; junction bases unmatched: 5. The CDR3 protein is CASSRDRGEEQYF. The DNA for the CDR3 is TGTGCCAGCAGCCGGGACAGGGGTGAAGAGCAGTACTTC.

This clone was detected once. The genes are TRBV10-3 and TRBJ1-4; D gene unclear. Germline CDR1 reads ENHRY; CDR2 reads SYGVKD. There are 14 residues in the CDR3. Trimming took off 2 bases at V and 3 bases at J, with 7 bases between the two ends. In nucleotides, the CDR3 is TGTGCCATCAGTGAGGGGCTGGCTAATGAAAAACTGTTTTTT. Protein sequence: CAISEGLANEKLFF.

The genes are TRBV29-1 and TRBJ2-3; maybe TRBD2 (5 bases). This CDR3 contains 14 residues. Trimming left V 5 bases short and J 0 bases short, with 12 bases between. The germline V gene has CDR1 SQVTM and CDR2 ANQGSEA. In DNA form, the CDR3 reads TGCAGCGTTCAAGGCGGGCGAAGCACAGATACGCAGTATTTT. This gives the protein CSVQGGRSTDTQYF.

V usage is TRBV6-5 and J usage is TRBJ2-7, with 9 bases matching TRBD2. There are 14 residues in the CDR3. V dropped 8 bases and J dropped 2; count of bases not matched to a gene: 7. Germline V gene data show CDR1 as MNHEY and CDR2 as SVGAGI. The CDR3 DNA reads TGTGCCAGCGGCTTAGCGGGGGACCCCTACGAGCAGTACTTC. This translates into CASGLAGDPYEQYF.

The chain combines TRBV9 with TRBJ2-7; 7 positions match TRBD2. The J segment lost 4 bases and the V segment lost 2 bases, leaving 12 bases of the junction unmatched. Looked up from germline, CDR1 is SGDLS and CDR2 is YYNGEE. The CDR3 has 16 amino acids. The CDR3 bases are TGTGCCAGCAGCGTTGGAGCCGGGGGAGGGCCATACGAGCAGTACTTC. It specifies CASSVGAGGGPYEQYF.

CDR3 region: CASSFIGVGRGEQFF. CDR3 nucleotide sequence: TGTGCCAGCAGTTTTATAGGGGTTGGGAGGGGTGAGCAGTTCTTC. The V call is TRBV27, the J call TRBJ2-1; 7 bases are shared with TRBD2. Trimming cost V 3 bases and J 9 bases; bases outside gene matches: 11. CDR3 length: 15 residues. Germline assignment: CDR1 MNHEY and CDR2 SMNVEV (reference sequence).

This chain joins TRBV27 and TRBJ1-2; TRBD1 aligns across 12 bases. CDR1 is MNHEY, CDR2 SMNVEV, per germline (reference sequence). The CDR3 has 15 amino acids. J gave up 7 bases and V 6 bases, and 9 bases lay outside the gene matches. CDR3 sequence reads: CASRDSGTGGVGYTF. CDR3 in DNA: TGTGCCAGCAGGGATTCCGGGACAGGGGGCGTTGGCTACACCTTC.

This chain joins TRBV7-9 and TRBJ2-1; 11 bases fit TRBD2. Looked up from germline, CDR1 is SEHNR and CDR2 is FQNEAQ (reference sequence). This CDR3 is 15 amino acids long. Germline trimming cut 5 bases from V and 4 bases from J; bases unmatched to any gene: 4. As DNA, the CDR3 is TGTGCCAGCAGCGATGGGACTAGCGGTTACAATGAGCAGTTCTTC. Translating gives CASSDGTSGYNEQFF.

This chain joins TRBV5-1 and TRBJ1-1, with a possible D match to TRBD1 (6 bases). This CDR3 has 12 amino acids. V was clipped by 4 bases and J by 8 bases, with 12 bases between them. The V gene's germline CDR1 is SGHRS and CDR2 YFSETQ. The CDR3 DNA reads TGCGCCAGCAGCATACCGACAGGAGAAGCTTTCTTT. It yields the protein CASSIPTGEAFF.

Turning to this clone: Other DNA sequences in this specimen translate into the identical CDR3. CDR3 residues: CASSVAGGTGELFF. The DNA of the CDR3 is TGTGCCAGCAGCGTAGCGGGAGGCACCGGGGAGCTGTTTTTT. The rearrangement links TRBV9 to TRBJ2-2, with 7 positions matching TRBD2. This CDR3 comprises 14 residues. Germline V gives CDR1 SGDLS, CDR2 YYNGEE. V lost 0 bases and J lost 4; bases outside the gene matches: 0.

Concerning this clone itself: At one end, the junction sequence differs from germline, possibly due to a read error. This chain uses TRBV18 with TRBJ1-2; 7 bases align to TRBD1. This CDR3 region has 13 residues. CDR1 KGHSH and CDR2 LQKENI come from the germline V gene. CDR3 in amino acids: CASSPRDSWGYTF. CDR3 sequence (DNA): TGTGCCAGCTCGCCACGGGACAGCTGGGGCTACACCTTC.

V usage is TRBV6-6 and J usage is TRBJ1-3; D not resolved. Germline V gene data show CDR1 as MNHNY and CDR2 as SVGAGI (reference sequence). The V end lost 6 bases, the J end lost 2 bases, and 14 bases lay between the germline ends. The CDR3 is made up of 15 amino acids. Here the CDR3 DNA reads TGTGCCAGCAGCAGCGGGCCAGCTCCTGGAAACACCATATATTTT. It yields the protein CASSSGPAPGNTIYF.